A selection of T cell receptor beta chains follows, all from one sample in a study of OX40 agonist ivuxolimab in advanced cancers. Generated by immunoSEQ multiplex PCR, the TCRdb table keeps only in-frame clones and is missing some. The table lists roughly 67,000 clones, roughly 86% of them singletons. Sequencing used CD4+ or CD8+ T cells sorted from blood, obtained in a trial of the OX40 agonist ivuxolimab. Receptor source: an adult with an advanced solid tumor such as melanoma, head and neck, liver or kidney cancer. Each CDR3 is given with its conserved first and last residue. The order of the fields is D gene, J gene, clone size, V gene, CDR3 protein, CDR3 DNA. D genes are given only for firm matches. Size is omitted from some rows. Given values are once, few, many or a class for expanded clones.

.,TRBJ2-1,.,TRBV7-3,CASSQAVSSYNEQFF,TGTGCCAGCAGCCAAGCTGTCAGCTCCTACAATGAGCAGTTCTTC
TRBD1,TRBJ1-5,.,TRBV10-3,CAIRGQGNQPQHF,TGTGCCATCAGAGGACAGGGAAATCAGCCCCAGCATTTT
TRBD1,TRBJ1-1,.,TRBV19,CASSRSGGGTEAFF,TGTGCCAGTAGTAGATCAGGGGGAGGCACTGAAGCTTTCTTT
.,TRBJ1-1,.,TRBV19,CASMGQTNTEAFF,TGTGCCAGTATGGGGCAGACGAACACTGAAGCTTTCTTT
.,TRBJ1-1,few,TRBV30,CAWSVPPLGEAFF,TGTGCCTGGAGTGTACCCCCATTAGGTGAAGCTTTCTTT
TRBD1,TRBJ1-1,.,TRBV5-1,CASKTGENTEAFF,TGCGCCAGCAAGACAGGGGAGAACACTGAAGCTTTCTTT
.,TRBJ2-2,.,TRBV18,CASSPNRGAGELFF,TGTGCCAGCTCACCAAATAGAGGGGCCGGGGAGCTGTTTTTT
.,TRBJ1-3,.,TRBV7-6,CASSLEGATSGNTIYF,TGTGCCAGCAGCTTAGAAGGGGCCACCTCTGGAAACACCATATATTTT
TRBD1,TRBJ2-7,.,TRBV10-2,CASSDLTGELSYEQYF,TGCGCCAGCAGTGACCTTACAGGGGAACTCTCCTACGAGCAGTACTTC
.,TRBJ2-7,.,TRBV11-2,CASSLAVTDYEQYF,TGTGCCAGCAGCTTAGCAGTGACAGACTACGAGCAGTACTTC
.,TRBJ1-5,once,TRBV18,CASSPGTGNQPQHF,TGTGCCAGCTCACCAGGGACCGGCAATCAGCCCCAGCATTTT
.,TRBJ2-5,.,TRBV7-9,CASSLARGSEETQYF,TGTGCCAGCAGCTTAGCGAGGGGGAGCGAGGAGACCCAGTACTTC